This record looks at one T cell receptor beta chain sequence and its context. This entry is derived from a study of cytomegalovirus exposure and HLA in healthy donors. Both 60 Vbeta primers and 13 Jbeta primers went into the PCR. Sequencing was performed with immunoSEQ multiplex PCR; in TCRdb, only in-frame clones are kept and a portion is missing. The sample lists 150,000 to 200,000 clones; approximately 88% were seen once. The CDR3 length is 17 residues. The V gene lost 8 bases and the J gene lost 3 bases, with 26 bases spanning the gap. Germline lookup yields CDR1 SGHRS and CDR2 YFSETQ. The material sequenced was PBMCs. This chain connects TRBV5-1 to TRBJ1-1, with a tentative D call TRBD1 (5 bases). The TCR was taken from a boy aged 10-17 years in good health and CMV-seronegative. In nucleotides, the CDR3 is TGCGCCAGTAAGAAAGGGGCCCCCACCCCGGGGGACACTGAAGCTTTCTTT. This gives the protein CASKKGAPTPGDTEAFF.